These 23 T cell receptor beta chains share one sample of origin, sequenced in a study of technical replicates of blood from a few donors. Measured with immunoSEQ multiplex PCR; TCRdb has only the in-frame clones, and not every one. The data show approximately 79,000 clones, approximately 96% seen once. Sample: T cells isolated from PBMCs. These TCRs come from a human donor in good health.

CDR3 region: CASSRGGYTF. CDR3 DNA: TGTGCCAGTAGTCGAGGTGGCTACACCTTC. The chain links TRBV19 to TRBJ1-2; D not resolved. CDR3 size: 10 residues. Germline CDR1 and CDR2: LNHDA and SQIVND (reference sequence). V was shortened by 5 bases and J by 7 bases, with 5 bases between the two germline ends.

The chain combines TRBV19 with TRBJ1-4; 8 bases match TRBD1. CDR1 is LNHDA and CDR2 is SQIVND in the germline V gene (reference sequence). V lost 3 bases, J lost 7 bases, and 10 bases stayed unmatched. The CDR3 sequence is 16 residues long. CDR3 nucleotides: TGTGCCAGTAGTATCCTTTACCAGGGGGCCGGTGAAAAACTGTTTTTT. Amino acid sequence: CASSILYQGAGEKLFF. The variable domain in full, with the rest retrieved from reference TRBV19 and TRBJ1-4, is DGGITQSPKYLFRKEGQNVTLSCEQNLNHDAMYWYRQDPGQGLRLIYYSQIVNDFQKGDIAEGYSVSREKKESFPLTVTSAQKNPTAFYLCASSILYQGAGEKLFFGSGTQLSVL.

V and J are TRBV28 and TRBJ1-1; no firm D call. The CDR3 sequence is 15 residues long. Germline V gene sequence: CDR1 MDHEN, CDR2 SYDVKM. V was cut by 3 bases and J by 0 bases, with 11 bases left in between. CDR3: CASSLRDVMNTEAFF. CDR3 coding DNA: TGTGCCAGCAGTTTGAGAGATGTTATGAACACTGAAGCTTTCTTT.

The V and J genes are TRBV6-5 and TRBJ2-5, with TRBD2 identical over 7 bases. Germline V gene sequence: CDR1 MNHEY, CDR2 SVGAGI. The CDR3 length is 15 residues. V lost 7 bases to trimming and J lost 4 bases; unmatched junction nucleotides: 12. This CDR3 is CASMRLAEGRETQYF. DNA of the CDR3: TGTGCCAGCATGAGGCTAGCGGAGGGGAGAGAGACCCAGTACTTC.

This clone was counted once. The chain links TRBV27 to TRBJ2-2; TRBD2 aligns across 11 bases. Germline-derived CDR1 and CDR2 are MNHEY and SMNVEV (reference sequence). The CDR3 runs 16 residues. The junction had 11 bases not matched to a gene; V was cut back by 6 bases and J by 8 bases. The CDR3: CASRIVSGTSGGELFF. The CDR3 DNA is TGTGCCAGCAGAATAGTCTCGGGGACTAGCGGAGGGGAGCTGTTTTTT.

The chain links TRBV28 to TRBJ1-1; 7 nucleotides align to TRBD1. CDR1 MDHEN and CDR2 SYDVKM come from the germline V gene. The ends lost 5 bases at V and 2 bases at J; junction bases unmatched: 2. The CDR3 has 13 amino acids. Here the CDR3 reads CASSDRVNTEAFF. For the CDR3, the DNA is TGTGCCAGCAGTGACAGGGTAAACACTGAAGCTTTCTTT.

The chain combines TRBV6-5 with TRBJ2-7, with TRBD2 matching 12 bases. V lost 5 bases and J lost 2; bases outside the gene matches: 4. The germline V gene has CDR1 MNHEY and CDR2 SVGAGI. The CDR3 extends over 15 amino acids. In nucleotides, the CDR3 is TGTGCCAGCAGTCCTAGCGGGGGGGCCCCCTACGAGCAGTACTTC. This translates into CASSPSGGAPYEQYF.

The chain carries TRBV6-1 and TRBJ1-6; 7 nucleotides align to TRBD1. There are 15 residues in the CDR3. The V gene's germline CDR1 is MNHNS and CDR2 SASEGT. The V gene end was trimmed by 10 bases and the J gene end by 6 bases; junction bases not matched to a gene: 12. CDR3 sequence reads: CAILQGSVVNSPLHF. The CDR3 coding sequence is TGTGCCATTTTACAGGGGTCAGTGGTTAATTCACCCCTCCACTTT.

The chain links TRBV28 to TRBJ1-2, with 7 nucleotides matching TRBD1. The trim removed 7 bases at V and 13 bases at J, leaving 12 bases unmatched. The CDR3 runs to 12 residues. Germline V gives CDR1 MDHEN, CDR2 SYDVKM. The CDR3 nucleotides read TGTGCCAGCAACCGGGACAGCTCTAGGGTCACCTTC. Amino acids: CASNRDSSRVTF.

V gene TRBV5-1 combines with J gene TRBJ2-3, with D perhaps matching TRBD2 (6 bases). CDR3 length: 15 residues. Germline CDR1 SGHRS, CDR2 YFSETQ. The V end was cut by 0 bases, the J end by 5 bases, with 13 bases between. The CDR3 DNA sequence: TGCGCCAGCAGCTTGGTCGGGGCGGGAATAGATACGCAGTATTTT. This sequence encodes CASSLVGAGIDTQYF.

This chain joins TRBV7-2 and TRBJ1-3; a possible D gene is TRBD1 (5 bases). Germline values: CDR1 SGHTA, CDR2 FQGNSA. This CDR3 has 14 residues. The ends were cut back, 5 bases at V and 6 bases at J, with 14 bases in the middle. The CDR3 nucleotides read TGTGCCAGCAGCCGAGTGCGGGGGATAAACACCATATATTTT. Protein product: CASSRVRGINTIYF.

The CDR3 DNA reads as TGTGCCAGCAGCCTCGGACAGGGACCCTACGAGCAGTACTTC. It encodes CASSLGQGPYEQYF. J is TRBJ2-7 and V is TRBV5-4, with 8 bases matching TRBD1. The CDR3 runs to 14 residues. The germline V gene has CDR1 SGHNT and CDR2 YYREEE (reference sequence). V lost 4 bases to trimming and J lost 2 bases; unmatched junction nucleotides: 5.

This sequence joins TRBV6-1 and TRBJ1-3; no clear D. Trimming pared 6 bases from V and 0 bases from J, leaving 9 bases between. Germline V CDR1 and CDR2: MNHNS, SASEGT. The CDR3 runs 14 residues. The CDR3 DNA sequence: TGTGCCAGCAGCGTCAGTCCCTCTGGAAACACCATATATTTT. Protein sequence: CASSVSPSGNTIYF.

The rearrangement uses TRBV27 and TRBJ1-5; TRBD1 is a possible D gene (6 bases). Germline lookup yields CDR1 MNHEY and CDR2 SMNVEV (reference sequence). The CDR3 loop spans 16 amino acids. V lost 3 bases and J lost 4, with 16 bases in between. The CDR3 spells CASSFLSQGTNQPQHF. The CDR3 coding sequence is TGTGCCAGCAGTTTTCTCTCACAGGGAACAAATCAGCCCCAGCATTTT.

The V gene is TRBV7-3, the J gene TRBJ1-2, with D possibly matching TRBD1 (6 bases). The CDR3 is 13 amino acids. With 2 bases removed from V and 8 bases from J, the gap between germline ends came to 12 bases. Per the germline V gene, CDR1 is SGHTA and CDR2 is FQGTGA. In nucleotides, the CDR3 is TGTGCCAGCAGCTTAGAGGGGGGGGACGGCTACACCTTC. It is translated as CASSLEGGDGYTF.

V is TRBV5-4 and J is TRBJ2-3; D is undetermined. Germline values: CDR1 SGHNT, CDR2 YYREEE (reference sequence). This CDR3 has 15 residues. V was pared by 0 bases and J by 0 bases, with 8 bases between. CDR3 amino acids: CASSLGQVSTDTQYF. The CDR3, as DNA: TGTGCCAGCAGCTTGGGGCAGGTGAGCACAGATACGCAGTATTTT.

The rearrangement joins TRBV5-1 to TRBJ2-3; 14 positions agree with TRBD2. The CDR3 sequence is 15 residues long. Germline CDR1 and CDR2: SGHRS and YFSETQ. V lost 3 bases to trimming and J lost 4 bases; unmatched junction nucleotides: 1. CDR3 nucleotide sequence: TGCGCCAGCAGCTCGGGACTAGCGGGAGCAGATACGCAGTATTTT. Its translation is CASSSGLAGADTQYF. Complete variable domain (other parts from reference TRBV5-1 and TRBJ2-3): KAGVTQTPRYLIKTRGQQVTLSCSPISGHRSVSWYQQTPGQGLQFLFEYFSETQRNKGNFPGRFSGRQFSNSRSEMNVSTLELGDSALYLCASSSGLAGADTQYFGPGTRLTVL.

CDR3 bases: TGCGCCAGCAGCTTAGGGGGAACTGGAAACACCATATATTTT. It encodes CASSLGGTGNTIYF. The V call is TRBV5-1, the J call TRBJ1-3; possibly TRBD1 for D (6 bases). The V and J ends lost 2 bases and 2 bases respectively, with 8 bases between them. Per germline, CDR1 SGHRS and CDR2 YFSETQ. The CDR3 is made up of 14 amino acids.

V is TRBV11-3 and J is TRBJ2-3, with 8 bases fitting TRBD2. This CDR3 is built from 17 residues. Germline V gene data show CDR1 as SGHNT and CDR2 as YENEEA. J was trimmed by 1 base and V by 0 bases; bases with no gene match: 6. The CDR3 sequence: CASSLDQVGRGTDTQYF. For the CDR3, the DNA is TGTGCCAGCAGCTTAGATCAGGTCGGGAGGGGCACAGATACGCAGTATTTT.

The CDR3 reads CASSPLGQGSKNEQFF. CDR3 DNA sequence: TGTGCCAGCAGCCCCCTCGGACAGGGGTCGAAAAATGAGCAGTTCTTC. The gene calls are TRBV14 and TRBJ2-1; 9 nucleotides match TRBD1. Per germline, CDR1 SGHDN and CDR2 FVKESK. The CDR3 covers 16 residues. V dropped 4 bases and J dropped 7; count of bases not matched to a gene: 11.

This chain joins TRBV5-4 and TRBJ1-2, with 9 bases aligning to TRBD1. The CDR3 consists of 13 residues. Germline loops: CDR1 SGHNT, CDR2 YYREEE (reference sequence). After removal of 4 bases from V and 4 bases from J, the junction contained 2 bases not matched to a gene. CDR3 nucleotide sequence: TGTGCCAGCAGCCTGGACAGGGGCTATGGCTACACCTTC. Residues: CASSLDRGYGYTF.

J is TRBJ2-3 and V is TRBV4-2; 8 bases fit TRBD2. CDR3 length equals 16 residues. V shed 2 bases, J shed 2 bases, and the junction held 6 bases outside the gene matches. CDR1 and CDR2 from the germline V gene are LGHNA and YNFKEQ. DNA for the CDR3: TGTGCCAGCAGCCAACCTTGGACTAGCAACACAGATACGCAGTATTTT. It yields the protein CASSQPWTSNTDTQYF.

The J gene is TRBJ1-4, the V gene TRBV30; weak D call: TRBD1 (5 bases). CDR3 length equals 11 residues. With 2 bases removed from V and 7 bases from J, the gap between germline ends came to 5 bases. Germline V gives CDR1 GTSNPN, CDR2 SVGIG (reference sequence). The CDR3 protein is CAWSQGEKLFF. In DNA form, the CDR3 reads TGTGCCTGGAGTCAGGGTGAAAAACTGTTTTTT. The full variable domain, with the rest looked up from reference TRBV30 and TRBJ1-4, is SQTIHQWPATLVQPVGSPLSLECTVEGTSNPNLYWYRQAAGRGLQLLFYSVGIGQISSEVPQNLSASRPQDRQFILSSKKLLLSDSGFYLCAWSQGEKLFFGSGTQLSVL.